These T cell receptor beta chains were read from a single sample in a study of T cells in tuberculosis. Repertoires were generated with immunoSEQ multiplex PCR, while TCRdb's copy carries only in-frame clones and drops some. The sample holds about 49,000 clones, 90% to 95% seen once. This material consisted of PBMCs, taken at tuberculosis diagnosis. The receptors shown here come from an adult with tuberculosis. Each CDR3 is given with its conserved first and last residue. A D gene is named only where the DNA matches it firmly. Rows may omit the clone size; those that give it use once, few, many or a size class.

clone_size | d_call | j_call | cdr3_length | v_call | cdr3_aa | cdr3_nt
- | TRBD1 | TRBJ2-2 | 17 | TRBV5-1 | CASSLPGQGPNTGELFF | TGCGCCAGCAGCTTGCCCGGACAGGGGCCGAACACCGGGGAGCTGTTTTTT
- | TRBD1 | TRBJ1-2 | 15 | TRBV27 | CASAPGQGANYGYTF | TGTGCCAGCGCGCCGGGACAGGGGGCGAACTATGGCTACACCTTC
- | TRBD2 | TRBJ2-2 | 14 | TRBV28 | CASRGLAVTGELFF | TGTGCCAGCAGGGGACTAGCGGTCACCGGGGAGCTGTTTTTT
- | TRBD2 | TRBJ2-1 | 14 | TRBV19 | CASRGGRGDNEQFF | TGTGCCAGTCGAGGCGGGAGGGGAGACAATGAGCAGTTCTTC
- | - | TRBJ1-3 | 14 | TRBV10-1 | CASRRGAIENTIYF | TGCGCCAGCAGGCGGGGGGCTATAGAAAACACCATATATTTT
- | - | TRBJ2-1 | 14 | TRBV4-1 | CASSQYEGNNGQFF | TGCGCCAGCAGCCAGTATGAGGGTAACAATGGGCAGTTCTTC
once | - | TRBJ2-7 | 14 | TRBV9 | CASSPRERAYEQYF | TGTGCCAGCAGCCCCAGGGAACGGGCCTACGAGCAGTACTTC
once | - | TRBJ2-7 | 11 | TRBV12-5 | CASGLRGYQYF | TGTGCTAGTGGTTTGCGCGGGTATCAGTACTTC
- | TRBD2 | TRBJ2-1 | 14 | TRBV18 | CASSRSLADNEQFF | TGTGCCAGCTCGCGCTCACTAGCGGACAATGAGCAGTTCTTC
few | - | TRBJ1-1 | 14 | TRBV12-5 | CASGPGNMNTEAFF | TGTGCTAGTGGCCCAGGGAATATGAACACTGAAGCTTTCTTT
- | - | TRBJ1-1 | 14 | TRBV29-1 | CSVRRDAGDTEAFF | TGCAGCGTTAGGCGGGACGCCGGGGACACTGAAGCTTTCTTT
- | - | TRBJ2-5 | 14 | TRBV5-1 | CASSLTGDWETQYF | TGCGCCAGCAGCTTGACGGGGGATTGGGAGACCCAGTACTTC
once | - | TRBJ1-3 | 15 | TRBV5-5 | CASSPDGNSGNTIYF | TGTGCCAGCAGCCCGGACGGGAACTCTGGAAACACCATATATTTT
- | TRBD1 | TRBJ1-6 | 18 | TRBV9 | CASSPRGTGEGRNSPLHF | TGTGCCAGCAGCCCCAGAGGGACAGGGGAAGGGAGGAATTCACCCCTCCACTTT
- | - | TRBJ2-1 | 15 | TRBV30 | CAWSPAGPSYNEQFF | TGTGCCTGGAGTCCAGCGGGTCCCTCCTACAATGAGCAGTTCTTC
- | TRBD1 | TRBJ1-1 | 14 | TRBV28 | CASSSRGGDTEAFF | TGTGCCAGCAGCTCACGAGGGGGCGACACTGAAGCTTTCTTT
- | TRBD1 | TRBJ1-2 | 15 | TRBV7-2 | CASSSAGGASYGYTF | TGTGCCAGCAGCAGTGCAGGGGGCGCGAGCTATGGCTACACCTTC